These 2 T cell receptor beta chains were all obtained from the same sample, sequenced in a study of blood T cell repertoires in COVID-19. Sequencing was performed with immunoSEQ multiplex PCR; in TCRdb, only in-frame clones are kept and a portion is missing. The repertoire consists of around 130,000 clones, with 88% occurring once and the leading ten covering approximately 2.5%. The sequenced sample consisted of peripheral blood. These receptors all come from a human donor with COVID-19, enrolled during active disease. The donor label of this sample is uncertain.

This clone was counted a single time. The CDR3 protein is CASSLRVVQDTQYF. CDR3 nucleotide sequence: TGCGCCAGCAGCTTGCGAGTAGTCCAAGATACGCAGTATTTT. The chain links TRBV5-1 to TRBJ2-3; D not resolved. The CDR3 totals 14 residues. Trimming cost V 1 base and J 5 bases, with 11 bases left between them. CDR1 and CDR2 from the germline V gene are SGHRS and YFSETQ.

The rearrangement joins TRBV12-1 to TRBJ1-4. TRBV12-1 constitutes a pseudogene. The CDR3 consists of 17 residues. DNA for the CDR3: TGTGCCAGCAGCCGGGTGGCCTTTCCCCTACCAAATGAAAAACTGTTTTTT. It yields the protein CASSRVAFPLPNEKLFF.